Listed below are T cell receptor beta chains from one sample, sequenced in a study of shared clonotypes between healthy human individuals. Repertoires were generated with immunoSEQ multiplex PCR, while TCRdb's copy carries only in-frame clones and drops some. The sample carries over a million clones, 75% to 80% recorded once. The material sequenced was memory CD4+ T cells from PBMCs. The origin of the receptors is a man aged 18 to 30 in good health. Some clones in this sample may be carry-over from other donors' samples. CDR3s include the opening cysteine and the closing phenylalanine or tryptophan. Fields, in order: J gene, clone size, D gene, V gene, CDR3 DNA, CDR3 protein. D genes are given only for firm matches. Clone size is stated in some rows and not others, as once, few, many or a class when expanded.

j_gene: TRBJ1-2; abundance: NA; d_gene: NA; v_gene: TRBV6-6; CDR3nt: TGTGCCAGCAGTAAAGATTCGGGAGGCTACACCTTC; CDR3aa: CASSKDSGGYTF
j_gene: TRBJ1-1; abundance: NA; d_gene: NA; v_gene: TRBV4-1; CDR3nt: TGCGCCAGCAGCCAAGTGAGCGGGACGGCGAACACTGAAGCTTTCTTT; CDR3aa: CASSQVSGTANTEAFF
j_gene: TRBJ2-7; abundance: NA; d_gene: NA; v_gene: TRBV2; CDR3nt: TGTGCCAGCACCTTGGGGGCGGGCGTCAACGAGCAGTACTTC; CDR3aa: CASTLGAGVNEQYF
j_gene: TRBJ1-2; abundance: NA; d_gene: TRBD1; v_gene: TRBV7-2; CDR3nt: TGTGCCAGCAGCTTATCCAGGACAGGGGCCTATGGCTACACCTTC; CDR3aa: CASSLSRTGAYGYTF
j_gene: TRBJ1-1; abundance: NA; d_gene: NA; v_gene: TRBV11-1; CDR3nt: TGTGCCAGCAGCTCACCGTCCCTGTACACTGAAGCTTTCTTT; CDR3aa: CASSSPSLYTEAFF
j_gene: TRBJ2-1; abundance: NA; d_gene: TRBD2; v_gene: TRBV9; CDR3nt: TGTGCCAGCAGCCAACTAGCGGAGAGCTCCTACAATGAGCAGTTCTTC; CDR3aa: CASSQLAESSYNEQFF
j_gene: TRBJ1-4; abundance: once; d_gene: NA; v_gene: TRBV5-1; CDR3nt: TGCGCCAGCAGCTTGTACTCGACAGCTGGTGAAAAACTGTTTTTT; CDR3aa: CASSLYSTAGEKLFF
j_gene: TRBJ1-3; abundance: NA; d_gene: NA; v_gene: TRBV5-1; CDR3nt: TGCGCCAGCAGCTTGGTGGCAGGGGAAGCCTCTGGAAACACCATATATTTT; CDR3aa: CASSLVAGEASGNTIYF
j_gene: TRBJ2-7; abundance: NA; d_gene: TRBD2; v_gene: TRBV27; CDR3nt: TGTGCCAGCAGTGGCGGGGGCCGCGGGAGGGCCCACGAGCAGTACTTC; CDR3aa: CASSGGGRGRAHEQYF
j_gene: TRBJ2-3; abundance: NA; d_gene: NA; v_gene: TRBV11-2; CDR3nt: TGTGCCAGCAGCTTAGATAGGGTGAGAGCTAGCACAGATACGCAGTATTTT; CDR3aa: CASSLDRVRASTDTQYF
j_gene: TRBJ2-1; abundance: NA; d_gene: TRBD2; v_gene: TRBV29-1; CDR3nt: TGCAGCGTTCGGACTAGCGGGACCTACAATGAGCAGTTCTTC; CDR3aa: CSVRTSGTYNEQFF
j_gene: TRBJ1-2; abundance: NA; d_gene: NA; v_gene: TRBV10-3; CDR3nt: TGTGCCGCAACCGCACAGGGCTATGGCTACACCTTC; CDR3aa: CAATAQGYGYTF
j_gene: TRBJ2-3; abundance: NA; d_gene: TRBD2; v_gene: TRBV6-5; CDR3nt: TGTGCCAGCGGCGAAAGCGGGAGGAGTACAGATACGCAGTATTTT; CDR3aa: CASGESGRSTDTQYF
j_gene: TRBJ2-7; abundance: few; d_gene: NA; v_gene: TRBV28; CDR3nt: TGTGCCAGCAGTTTAGCGGGGACAATCGGCTACGAGCAGTACTTC; CDR3aa: CASSLAGTIGYEQYF
j_gene: TRBJ2-3; abundance: NA; d_gene: NA; v_gene: TRBV6-5; CDR3nt: TGTGCCAGCAGTTCCCCTGGCACAGATACGCAGTATTTT; CDR3aa: CASSSPGTDTQYF
j_gene: TRBJ1-5; abundance: once; d_gene: NA; v_gene: TRBV10-3; CDR3nt: TGTGCCATCAGTGAGGCCGCCGGGCCCCAGCATTTT; CDR3aa: CAISEAAGPQHF
j_gene: TRBJ2-1; abundance: NA; d_gene: NA; v_gene: TRBV5-1; CDR3nt: TGCGCCAGCAGCTTGATTCCGGATTTAGAGCAGTTCTTC; CDR3aa: CASSLIPDLEQFF
j_gene: TRBJ2-3; abundance: few; d_gene: TRBD2; v_gene: TRBV5-4; CDR3nt: TGTGCCAGCAGCTTGAGGACTAGCGTTACCACAGATACGCAGTATTTT; CDR3aa: CASSLRTSVTTDTQYF
j_gene: TRBJ1-1; abundance: NA; d_gene: NA; v_gene: TRBV5-4; CDR3nt: TGTGCCAGCAGCTTAGACAGAGACACTGAAGCTTTCTTT; CDR3aa: CASSLDRDTEAFF
j_gene: TRBJ2-5; abundance: NA; d_gene: TRBD2; v_gene: TRBV6-1; CDR3nt: TGTGCCAGCAGTGAGGGGCTTAATAGCGGGGGAGAGACCCAGTACTTC; CDR3aa: CASSEGLNSGGETQYF
j_gene: TRBJ1-1; abundance: few; d_gene: NA; v_gene: TRBV30; CDR3nt: TGTGCCTGGAGTGTATCCCCGAGCACTGAAGCTTTCTTT; CDR3aa: CAWSVSPSTEAFF
j_gene: TRBJ2-5; abundance: NA; d_gene: NA; v_gene: TRBV2; CDR3nt: TGTGCCAGCTCTGCCCTTAGGGAGACCCAGTACTTC; CDR3aa: CASSALRETQYF
j_gene: TRBJ2-1; abundance: NA; d_gene: TRBD2; v_gene: TRBV27; CDR3nt: TGTGCCAGCAGAATGCTAGCGGGAGGGGCGAATGAGCAGTTCTTC; CDR3aa: CASRMLAGGANEQFF
j_gene: TRBJ2-7; abundance: NA; d_gene: NA; v_gene: TRBV5-1; CDR3nt: TGCGCCAGCAGCTTGGGCCAGGCGTATGCGGAGCAGTACTTC; CDR3aa: CASSLGQAYAEQYF
j_gene: TRBJ1-1; abundance: few; d_gene: NA; v_gene: TRBV11-2; CDR3nt: TGTGCCAGCAGCTTAGTTCCACGTGAAGCTTTCTTT; CDR3aa: CASSLVPREAFF
j_gene: TRBJ2-2; abundance: NA; d_gene: NA; v_gene: TRBV7-2; CDR3nt: TGTGCCAGCAGCTTATCGGGGACCGGGGAGCTGTTTTTT; CDR3aa: CASSLSGTGELFF
j_gene: TRBJ1-4; abundance: NA; d_gene: NA; v_gene: TRBV28; CDR3nt: TGTGCCAGCAGTTTAGGTCTAGGTGAAAAACTGTTTTTT; CDR3aa: CASSLGLGEKLFF
j_gene: TRBJ2-1; abundance: once; d_gene: NA; v_gene: TRBV5-4; CDR3nt: TGTGCCAGCAGCTTGGCCCACAGTCTCGAGAAACAGTTCTTC; CDR3aa: CASSLAHSLEKQFF
j_gene: TRBJ2-5; abundance: NA; d_gene: NA; v_gene: TRBV28; CDR3nt: TGTGCCAGCAGTTCGGGGACATTACGAGAGACCCAGTACTTC; CDR3aa: CASSSGTLRETQYF
j_gene: TRBJ2-1; abundance: NA; d_gene: NA; v_gene: TRBV27; CDR3nt: TGTGCCAGCAGTCCACTCACAGGGAAGAGGAGCGATGAGCAGTTCTTC; CDR3aa: CASSPLTGKRSDEQFF
j_gene: TRBJ2-7; abundance: NA; d_gene: TRBD2; v_gene: TRBV11-2; CDR3nt: TGTGCCAGCAGCCGGGGGACTACGGACGAGCAGTACTTC; CDR3aa: CASSRGTTDEQYF
j_gene: TRBJ2-3; abundance: NA; d_gene: NA; v_gene: TRBV6-1; CDR3nt: TGTGCCAGCACTCTGTACGGCAGGGTATCCCAGTATTTT; CDR3aa: CASTLYGRVSQYF
j_gene: TRBJ2-1; abundance: NA; d_gene: NA; v_gene: TRBV5-4; CDR3nt: TGTGCCAGCAGTCGCCTCTACCCCGATGAGCAGTTCTTC; CDR3aa: CASSRLYPDEQFF
j_gene: TRBJ2-1; abundance: NA; d_gene: NA; v_gene: TRBV30; CDR3nt: TGTGCCTGGAGTGCGCAGGGGTACAATGAGCAGTTCTTC; CDR3aa: CAWSAQGYNEQFF
j_gene: TRBJ2-5; abundance: NA; d_gene: NA; v_gene: TRBV5-1; CDR3nt: TGCGCCAGCAGCCCACGGGGCGGACAGCAAGAGACCCAGTACTTC; CDR3aa: CASSPRGGQQETQYF
j_gene: TRBJ2-7; abundance: once; d_gene: TRBD2; v_gene: TRBV27; CDR3nt: TGTGCCAGCAGTTTTACTAGCGGCCCTCGCGAGCAGTACTTC; CDR3aa: CASSFTSGPREQYF
j_gene: TRBJ1-4; abundance: NA; d_gene: NA; v_gene: TRBV5-1; CDR3nt: TGCGCCAGCAGCTTGGACCGGGGAGGGAATGAAAAACTGTTTTTT; CDR3aa: CASSLDRGGNEKLFF
j_gene: TRBJ1-6; abundance: NA; d_gene: TRBD1; v_gene: TRBV6-6; CDR3nt: TGTGCCAGCAGTTCCCGCGCAGGGGGCTATTCACCCCTCCACTTT; CDR3aa: CASSSRAGGYSPLHF
j_gene: TRBJ2-1; abundance: NA; d_gene: TRBD2; v_gene: TRBV18; CDR3nt: TGTGCCAGCTCACGTGGACAGGGTGGGACTAGCGGGAGACCTTACAATGAGCAGTTCTTC; CDR3aa: CASSRGQGGTSGRPYNEQFF
j_gene: TRBJ2-5; abundance: NA; d_gene: TRBD1; v_gene: TRBV29-1; CDR3nt: TGCAGCGTTCTTACAGGGGGGTCGGAGACCCAGTACTTC; CDR3aa: CSVLTGGSETQYF
j_gene: TRBJ2-7; abundance: few; d_gene: NA; v_gene: TRBV6-5; CDR3nt: TGTGCCAGCAGGAACTCCTACGAGCAGTACTTC; CDR3aa: CASRNSYEQYF
j_gene: TRBJ1-2; abundance: NA; d_gene: TRBD1; v_gene: TRBV7-3; CDR3nt: TGTGCCAGCAGCCCAGGGGGCAGCTATGGCTACACCTTC; CDR3aa: CASSPGGSYGYTF